The 19 T cell receptor beta chains listed next were all sequenced from one sample in a study of radiotherapy plus CTLA-4 blockade in lung cancer. Sequencing used immunoSEQ multiplex PCR; TCRdb keeps in-frame clones, though not all of them. This sample carries 80,000 or so clones, about four fifths of them seen once, and the ten largest clones take approximately 3.9%. The sample in question was peripheral blood, obtained from a patient treated with radiotherapy plus ipilimumab. The receptors come from a human donor with non-small cell lung cancer who had a partial response to radiotherapy plus ipilimumab. Some clones in this sample may be carry-over from other donors' samples.

The V and J genes are TRBV15 and TRBJ1-2; 8 positions match TRBD1. Germline CDR1 is LNHNV and CDR2 is YYDKDF (reference sequence). The CDR3 has 13 amino acids. V lost 4 bases, J lost 8 bases, and 6 bases stayed unmatched. CDR3 nucleotide sequence: TGTGCCACCAGCACTGGACAGGGTCTCGGCTACACCTTC. Translated: CATSTGQGLGYTF.

This chain joins TRBV2 and TRBJ2-1, with D uncertain. The CDR3 totals 15 residues. CDR1 and CDR2 from the germline V gene are SNHLY and FYNNEI. Trimming left V 6 bases short and J 0 bases short, with 12 bases between. DNA of the CDR3: TGTGCCAGCAGAAGACGAGGAAGCTCCTACAATGAGCAGTTCTTC. Encoded protein: CASRRRGSSYNEQFF.

This chain connects TRBV7-2 to TRBJ1-3; no reliable D call. V was shortened by 1 base and J by 1 base, with 8 bases between the two germline ends. Per the germline V gene, CDR1 is SGHTA and CDR2 is FQGNSA. CDR3 length: 15 amino acids. This chain's CDR3 is CASSLGPGSGNTIYF. The CDR3 nucleotides are TGTGCCAGCAGCTTAGGCCCAGGTTCTGGAAACACCATATATTTT.

The genes are TRBV19 and TRBJ2-1, with TRBD2 matching 11 bases. J lost 4 bases, V lost 7 bases, and 9 bases had no gene match. Germline V lookup: CDR1 LNHDA, CDR2 SQIVND (reference sequence). The CDR3 loop spans 16 amino acids. The CDR3 here is CASNHPGTSGYNEQFF. The CDR3 bases are TGTGCCAGTAACCACCCCGGGACTAGCGGTTACAATGAGCAGTTCTTC.

The chain is built from TRBV6-1 and TRBJ2-4; no firm D call. Per germline, CDR1 MNHNS and CDR2 SASEGT. The V and J ends lost 7 bases and 5 bases respectively, with 9 bases between them. The CDR3 extends over 12 amino acids. CDR3 protein: CASKPQENIQYF. DNA of the CDR3: TGTGCCAGCAAGCCCCAGGAAAACATTCAGTACTTC.

The genes are TRBV7-8 and TRBJ2-7; the D gene is possibly TRBD1 (6 bases). Trimming pared 0 bases from V and 5 bases from J, leaving 11 bases between. Per the germline V gene, CDR1 is SGHVS and CDR2 is FQNEAQ. This CDR3 contains 14 residues. Written as DNA, the CDR3 is TGTGCCAGCAGCTTAGCGCCTACAGGGAACGAGCAGTACTTC. Its protein product is CASSLAPTGNEQYF.

This clone came up once. V and J are TRBV7-9 and TRBJ2-7; tentatively, D is TRBD1 (5 bases). CDR1 is SEHNR, CDR2 FQNEAQ, per germline (reference sequence). Trimming left V 6 bases short and J 3 bases short, with 12 bases between. The CDR3 extends over 13 amino acids. The CDR3 DNA reads as TGTGCCAGCAGACCAGGGATCGGCTACGAGCAGTACTTC. Protein product: CASRPGIGYEQYF.

The V and J genes are TRBV28 and TRBJ2-3, with 9 bases lining up with TRBD2. This CDR3 spans 13 amino acids. V lost 9 bases and J lost 1; bases outside the gene matches: 2. The V gene's germline CDR1 is MDHEN and CDR2 SYDVKM. CDR3 residues: CASAGGGTDTQYF. The CDR3 DNA reads TGTGCCAGTGCGGGGGGGGGCACAGATACGCAGTATTTT.

V gene TRBV2 combines with J gene TRBJ2-7, with TRBD1 identical over 8 bases. In germline, CDR1 is SNHLY, CDR2 FYNNEI. The CDR3 sequence is 14 residues long. J gave up 5 bases and V 8 bases, and 11 bases lay outside the gene matches. CDR3 sequence (DNA): TGTGCCAGCGGCTCCAGGGGACAGGTGCACGAGCAGTACTTC. It translates to CASGSRGQVHEQYF.

J is TRBJ2-7 and V is TRBV28, with D possibly being TRBD1 (6 bases). This CDR3 is 12 amino acids long. Germline V gene data show CDR1 as MDHEN and CDR2 as SYDVKM. The germline V and J ends were trimmed by 6 bases and 3 bases, with 9 bases remaining between them. DNA of the CDR3: TGTGCCAGCAGAGCAGGGGACTACGAGCAGTACTTC. As protein: CASRAGDYEQYF.

This chain joins TRBV6-1 and TRBJ2-2; 8 bases agree with TRBD1. The length of the CDR3 is 17 residues. Germline CDR1 MNHNS, CDR2 SASEGT. V was clipped by 2 bases and J by 3 bases; unmatched bases: 8. This CDR3 reads CASSESWVQGDTGELFF. The CDR3 DNA follows: TGTGCCAGCAGTGAAAGTTGGGTACAGGGGGACACCGGGGAGCTGTTTTTT.

The rearrangement links TRBV29-1 to TRBJ2-3; TRBD1 is a possible D gene (6 bases). The CDR3 extends over 13 amino acids. Trimming removed 2 bases at V and 3 bases at J, with 9 bases between. Per germline, CDR1 SQVTM and CDR2 ANQGSEA. The CDR3 reads CSVELQGTDTQYF. The CDR3 DNA follows: TGCAGCGTTGAACTACAGGGAACAGATACGCAGTATTTT.

This clone was seen more than once but under ten times. V usage is TRBV7-8 and J usage is TRBJ2-7; tentatively, D is TRBD2 (5 bases). This CDR3 spans 13 amino acids. V was cut by 5 bases and J by 1 base, with 9 bases left in between. CDR1 SGHVS and CDR2 FQNEAQ come from the germline V gene. CDR3 sequence reads: CASSRTRSYEQYF. The CDR3 nucleotides are TGTGCCAGCAGCCGTACTAGATCCTACGAGCAGTACTTC. Full variable domain (missing parts from reference TRBV7-8 and TRBJ2-7): GAGVSQSPRYKVAKRGQDVALRCDPISGHVSLFWYQQALGQGPEFLTYFQNEAQLDKSGLPSDRFFAERPEGSVSTLKIQRTQQEDSAVYLCASSRTRSYEQYFGPGTRLTVT.

The CDR3 protein is CASSHGQLEAFF. CDR3 coding DNA: TGCGCCAGCAGCCACGGACAGCTTGAAGCTTTCTTT. The rearrangement joins TRBV4-1 to TRBJ1-1, with D possibly TRBD1 on 6 matching bases. The CDR3 runs to 12 residues. CDR1 is MGHRA, CDR2 YSYEKL, per germline. V lost 3 bases to trimming and J lost 7 bases, with 9 bases between them.

This clone was detected only once. The rearrangement uses TRBV28 and TRBJ1-4; unclear D gene. The CDR3 sequence is 13 residues long. V shed 8 bases and J shed 8 bases, with 15 bases lying between them. The germline V gene encodes CDR1 MDHEN and CDR2 SYDVKM. The CDR3, as DNA: TGTGCCAGCCGAAGTTTTACGGGGGAAAAACTGTTTTTT. Its translation: CASRSFTGEKLFF. Combining the CDR3 with reference TRBV28 and TRBJ1-4 gives the whole variable domain DVKVTQSSRYLVKRTGEKVFLECVQDMDHENMFWYRQDPGLGLRLIYFSYDVKMKEKGDIPEGYSVSREKKERFSLILESASTNQTSMYLCASRSFTGEKLFFGSGTQLSVL.

This chain links TRBV19 with TRBJ2-7, with 14 nucleotides matching TRBD2. The CDR3 spans 18 residues. Germline V lookup: CDR1 LNHDA, CDR2 SQIVND (reference sequence). Trimming took 4 bases from V and 0 from J; bases not matched to a gene: 8. CDR3 DNA sequence: TGTGCCAGTAGTACAGGACTAGCGGGGGGCTCGGCCTCCTACGAGCAGTACTTC. It yields the protein CASSTGLAGGSASYEQYF.

The CDR3 DNA reads TGCGCCAGCAGCCAAGCCTACGCTGGAGCGGGGGCCACAGATACGCAGTATTTT. Its translation: CASSQAYAGAGATDTQYF. The chain couples TRBV4-3 to TRBJ2-3, with 8 bases matching TRBD2. The CDR3 contains 18 residues. The V and J ends lost 1 base and 2 bases, in that order; junction bases with no gene match: 11. Per germline, CDR1 LGHNA and CDR2 YSLEER.

The genes are TRBV5-4 and TRBJ1-6; no clear D gene. Deletions cut 2 bases from V and 6 bases from J, with 21 bases between. CDR1 is SGHNT and CDR2 is YYREEE in the germline V gene (reference sequence). This CDR3 comprises 18 residues. DNA of the CDR3: TGTGCCAGCAGCTTCGGCCCACAGAAAGTGAAAATTAATTCACCCCTCCACTTT. Its protein product is CASSFGPQKVKINSPLHF.

The J gene is TRBJ2-1, the V gene TRBV19; 11 bases map to TRBD2. The CDR3 consists of 17 residues. Germline lookup yields CDR1 LNHDA and CDR2 SQIVND (reference sequence). V lost 8 bases and J lost 5; bases outside the gene matches: 14. The CDR3 coding sequence is TGTGCCAGTGCCCCTACTAGCGGGGGCCGCGGGGACAATGAGCAGTTCTTC. Protein sequence: CASAPTSGGRGDNEQFF.